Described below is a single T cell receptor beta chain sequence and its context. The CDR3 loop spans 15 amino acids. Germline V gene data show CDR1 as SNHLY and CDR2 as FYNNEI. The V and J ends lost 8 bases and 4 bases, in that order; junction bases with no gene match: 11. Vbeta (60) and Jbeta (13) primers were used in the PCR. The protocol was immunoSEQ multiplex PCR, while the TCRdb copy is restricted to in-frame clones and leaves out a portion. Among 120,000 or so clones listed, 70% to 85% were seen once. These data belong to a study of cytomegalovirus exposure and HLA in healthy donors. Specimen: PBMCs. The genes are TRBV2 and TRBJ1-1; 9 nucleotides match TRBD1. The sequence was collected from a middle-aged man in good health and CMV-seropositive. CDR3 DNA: TGTGCCAGCCGAGGGACAGGGTTCGGCGTCACTGAAGCTTTCTTT. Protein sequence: CASRGTGFGVTEAFF.